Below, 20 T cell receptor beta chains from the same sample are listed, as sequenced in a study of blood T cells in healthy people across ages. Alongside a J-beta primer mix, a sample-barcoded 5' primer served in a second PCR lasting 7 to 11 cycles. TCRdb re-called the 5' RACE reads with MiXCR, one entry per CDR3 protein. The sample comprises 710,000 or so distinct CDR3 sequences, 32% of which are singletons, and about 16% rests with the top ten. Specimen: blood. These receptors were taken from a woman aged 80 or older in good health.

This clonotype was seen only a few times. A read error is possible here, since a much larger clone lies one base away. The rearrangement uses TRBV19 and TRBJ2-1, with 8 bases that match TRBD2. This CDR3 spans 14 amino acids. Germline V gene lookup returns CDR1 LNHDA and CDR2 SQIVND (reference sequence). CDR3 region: CASTSGGRNNKQFF. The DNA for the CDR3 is TGTGCCAGTACGAGCGGGGGCCGAAACAATAAGCAGTTCTTC.

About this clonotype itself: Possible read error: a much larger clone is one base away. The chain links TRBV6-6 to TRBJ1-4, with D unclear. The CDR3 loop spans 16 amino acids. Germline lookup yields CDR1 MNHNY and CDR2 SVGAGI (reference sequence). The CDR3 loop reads CASTRGVGGTNEKRFF. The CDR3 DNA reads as TGTGCCAGTACCCGGGGAGTCGGTGGAACTAATGAAAAACGGTTTTTT.

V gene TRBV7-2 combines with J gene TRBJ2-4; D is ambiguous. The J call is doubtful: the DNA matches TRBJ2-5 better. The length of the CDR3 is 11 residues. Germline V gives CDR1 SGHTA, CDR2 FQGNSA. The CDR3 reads CASSRLETQYF. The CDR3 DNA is TGTGCCAGCAGCCGCCTAGAGACCCAGTACTTC.

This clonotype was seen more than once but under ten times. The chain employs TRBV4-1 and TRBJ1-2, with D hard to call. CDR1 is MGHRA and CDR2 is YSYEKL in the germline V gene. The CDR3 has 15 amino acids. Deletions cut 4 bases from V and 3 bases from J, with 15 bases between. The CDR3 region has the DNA TGCGCCAGCAGCCCCGGACCTGTTGGGGACTATGGCTACACCTTC. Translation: CASSPGPVGDYGYTF.

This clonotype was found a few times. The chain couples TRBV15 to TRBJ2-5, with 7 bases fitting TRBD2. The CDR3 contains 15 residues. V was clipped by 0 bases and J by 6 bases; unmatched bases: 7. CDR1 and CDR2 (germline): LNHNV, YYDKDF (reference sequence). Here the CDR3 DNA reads TGTGCCACCAGCAGAGATGGCGGGGGTAGGCAGACCCAGTACTTC. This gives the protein CATSRDGGGRQTQYF.

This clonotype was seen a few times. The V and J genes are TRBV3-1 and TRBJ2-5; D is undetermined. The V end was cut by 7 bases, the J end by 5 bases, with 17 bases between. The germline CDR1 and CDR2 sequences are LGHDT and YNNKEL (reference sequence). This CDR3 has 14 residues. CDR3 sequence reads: CASNTGARRETQYF. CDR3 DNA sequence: TGTGCCAGCAACACCGGAGCGCGGCGGGAGACCCAGTACTTC.

Here the CDR3 reads CSARIPGKNTEAFF. The CDR3 DNA follows: TGCAGTGCTAGAATACCGGGGAAAAACACTGAAGCTTTCTTT. The chain couples TRBV20-1 to TRBJ1-1; no firm D call. The CDR3 extends over 14 amino acids. V was shortened by 2 bases and J by 2 bases, with 12 bases between the two germline ends. Germline V gives CDR1 DFQATT, CDR2 SNEGSKA (reference sequence).

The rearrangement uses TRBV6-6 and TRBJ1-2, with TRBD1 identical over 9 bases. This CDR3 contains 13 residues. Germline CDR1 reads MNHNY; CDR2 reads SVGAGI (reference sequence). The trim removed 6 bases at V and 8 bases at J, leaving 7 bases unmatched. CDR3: CASRLGTGRGYTF. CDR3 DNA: TGTGCCAGCAGACTCGGGACAGGGAGAGGCTACACCTTC.

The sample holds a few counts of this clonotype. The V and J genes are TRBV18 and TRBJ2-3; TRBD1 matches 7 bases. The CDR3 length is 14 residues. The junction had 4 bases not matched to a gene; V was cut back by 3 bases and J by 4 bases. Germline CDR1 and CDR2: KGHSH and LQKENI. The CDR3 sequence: CASSPTGFADTQYF. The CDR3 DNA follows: TGTGCCAGCTCACCGACAGGGTTCGCAGATACGCAGTATTTT.

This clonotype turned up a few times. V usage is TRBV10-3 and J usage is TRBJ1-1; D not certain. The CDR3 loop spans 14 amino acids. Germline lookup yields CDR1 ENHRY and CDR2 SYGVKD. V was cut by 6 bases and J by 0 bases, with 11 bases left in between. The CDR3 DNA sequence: TGTGCCATCAGCGTCGGCGGGGTGAACACTGAAGCTTTCTTT. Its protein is CAISVGGVNTEAFF.

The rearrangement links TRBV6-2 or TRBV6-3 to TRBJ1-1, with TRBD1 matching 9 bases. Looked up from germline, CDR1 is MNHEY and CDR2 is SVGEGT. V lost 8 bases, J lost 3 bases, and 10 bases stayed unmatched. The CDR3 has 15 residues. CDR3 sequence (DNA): TGTGCCAGCTCCGAACGACAGGGGGTCTACACTGAAGCTTTCTTT. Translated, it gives CASSERQGVYTEAFF.

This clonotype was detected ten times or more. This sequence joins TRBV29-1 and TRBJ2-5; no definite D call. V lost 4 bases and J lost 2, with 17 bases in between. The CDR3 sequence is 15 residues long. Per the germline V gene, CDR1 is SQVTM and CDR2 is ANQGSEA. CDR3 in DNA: TGCAGCGTTGGCTGGGATAGGGTGGTTCAAGAGACCCAGTACTTC. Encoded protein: CSVGWDRVVQETQYF.

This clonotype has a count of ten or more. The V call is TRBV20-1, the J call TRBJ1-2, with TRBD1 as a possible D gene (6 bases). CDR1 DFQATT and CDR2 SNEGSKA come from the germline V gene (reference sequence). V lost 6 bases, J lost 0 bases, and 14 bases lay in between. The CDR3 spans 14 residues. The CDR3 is CSARGGATNYGYTF. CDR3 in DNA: TGCAGTGCCCGAGGGGGGGCTACTAACTATGGCTACACCTTC.

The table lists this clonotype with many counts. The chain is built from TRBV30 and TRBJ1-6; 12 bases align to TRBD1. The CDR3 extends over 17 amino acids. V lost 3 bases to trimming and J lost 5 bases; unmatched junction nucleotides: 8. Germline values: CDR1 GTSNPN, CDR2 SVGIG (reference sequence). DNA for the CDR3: TGTGCCTGGAGGAGGGACAGGGGGCCGGGGCATAATTCACCCCTCCACTTT. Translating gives CAWRRDRGPGHNSPLHF. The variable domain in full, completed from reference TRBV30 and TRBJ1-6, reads SQTIHQWPATLVQPVGSPLSLECTVEGTSNPNLYWYRQAAGRGLQLLFYSVGIGQISSEVPQNLSASRPQDRQFILSSKKLLLSDSGFYLCAWRRDRGPGHNSPLHFGNGTRLTVT.

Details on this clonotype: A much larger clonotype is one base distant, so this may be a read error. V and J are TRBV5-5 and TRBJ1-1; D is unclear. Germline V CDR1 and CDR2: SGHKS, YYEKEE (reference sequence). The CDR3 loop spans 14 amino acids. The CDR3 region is CAGSLGGWSTEAFF. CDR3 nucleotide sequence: TGTGCCGGCAGCTTGGGTGGTTGGAGCACTGAAGCTTTCTTT. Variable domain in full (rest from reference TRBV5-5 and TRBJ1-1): DAGVTQSPTHLIKTRGQQVTLRCSPISGHKSVSWYQQVLGQGPQFIFQYYEKEERGRGNFPDRFSARQFPNYSSELNVNALLLGDSALYLCAGSLGGWSTEAFFGQGTRLTVV.

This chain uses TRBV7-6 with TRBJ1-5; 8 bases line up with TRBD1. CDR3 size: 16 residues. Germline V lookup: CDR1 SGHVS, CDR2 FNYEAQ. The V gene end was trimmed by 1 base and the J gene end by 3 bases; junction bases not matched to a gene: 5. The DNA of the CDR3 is TGTGCCAGCAGCTTAGGGGCAGGGGGCCCCAATCAGCCCCAGCATTTT. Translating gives CASSLGAGGPNQPQHF.

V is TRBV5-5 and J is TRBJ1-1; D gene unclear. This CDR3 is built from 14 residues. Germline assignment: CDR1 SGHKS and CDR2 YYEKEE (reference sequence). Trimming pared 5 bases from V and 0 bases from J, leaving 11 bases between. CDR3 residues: CASSPGNMNTEAFF. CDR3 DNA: TGTGCCAGCAGTCCAGGAAACATGAACACTGAAGCTTTCTTT. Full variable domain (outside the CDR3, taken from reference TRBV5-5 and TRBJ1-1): DAGVTQSPTHLIKTRGQQVTLRCSPISGHKSVSWYQQVLGQGPQFIFQYYEKEERGRGNFPDRFSARQFPNYSSELNVNALLLGDSALYLCASSPGNMNTEAFFGQGTRLTVV.

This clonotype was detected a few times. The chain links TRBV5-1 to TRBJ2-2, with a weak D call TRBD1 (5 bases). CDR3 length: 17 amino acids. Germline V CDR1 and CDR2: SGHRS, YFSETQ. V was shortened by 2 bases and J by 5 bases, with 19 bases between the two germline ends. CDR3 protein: CASSFWGSRVGTGELFF. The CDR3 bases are TGCGCCAGCAGCTTTTGGGGCAGCCGAGTTGGGACCGGGGAGCTGTTTTTT.

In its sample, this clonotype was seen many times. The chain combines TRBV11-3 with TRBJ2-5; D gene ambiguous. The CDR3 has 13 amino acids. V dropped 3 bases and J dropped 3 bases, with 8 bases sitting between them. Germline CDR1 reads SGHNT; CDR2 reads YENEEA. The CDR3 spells CASSLNEEETQYF. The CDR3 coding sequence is TGTGCCAGCAGCTTGAACGAGGAAGAGACCCAGTACTTC.

This chain's CDR3 is CSAGIGGGLYTEAFF. The CDR3 DNA is TGCAGTGCTGGTATTGGTGGGGGGCTGTACACTGAAGCTTTCTTT. The chain carries TRBV20-1 and TRBJ1-1, with D tentatively TRBD1 (6 bases). The germline CDR1 and CDR2 sequences are DFQATT and SNEGSKA (reference sequence). The CDR3 is 15 residues long. V dropped 5 bases and J dropped 3 bases, with 19 bases sitting between them.